Below are 8 T cell receptor beta chains sequenced from a single sample in a study of blood T cells in healthy people across ages. The use of a sample-barcoded 5' primer and a J-beta primer mix characterized a second PCR of roughly 6 to 12 cycles. TCRdb re-derived calls from the 5' RACE reads in MiXCR, one entry per CDR3 protein. This sample has 870,000 or so distinct CDR3 sequences, with 29% found just once. The source material was blood. The origin of the receptors is an elderly woman in good health.

This clonotype was observed at least ten times. CDR3 nucleotides: TGTGCCAGCAGTTACTCCCTTACGGACAGGGTATCAAGCAATCAGCCCCAGCATTTT. Translating gives CASSYSLTDRVSSNQPQHF. V and J are TRBV6-2 or TRBV6-3 and TRBJ1-5, with TRBD1 matching 8 bases. This CDR3 has 19 amino acids. In germline, CDR1 is MNHEY, CDR2 SVGEGT. The trim removed 0 bases at V and 1 base at J, leaving 11 bases unmatched.

The table lists this clonotype with many counts. V and J are TRBV20-1 and TRBJ1-5; D is possibly TRBD1 (5 bases). Germline lookup yields CDR1 DFQATT and CDR2 SNEGSKA (reference sequence). The CDR3 sequence is 15 residues long. The V gene lost 4 bases and the J gene lost 0 bases, with 13 bases spanning the gap. Here the CDR3 DNA reads TGCAGTGCTACACGAAGACAGAGTAGCAATCAGCCCCAGCATTTT. Translating gives CSATRRQSSNQPQHF.

In its sample, this clonotype was seen many times. The chain has TRBV12-3 or TRBV12-4 and TRBJ2-4, with TRBD1 identical over 10 bases. The CDR3 sequence is 15 residues long. V shed 4 bases and J 3 bases; nucleotides not matched to a gene: 3. CDR3 loop: CASSYGTGVKNIQYF. The CDR3 DNA follows: TGTGCCAGCAGTTACGGGACAGGGGTCAAAAACATTCAGTACTTC.

This clonotype came up a few times. The chain joins TRBV3-1 to TRBJ1-1; D is uncertain. The CDR3 is 15 residues long. In germline, CDR1 is LGHDT, CDR2 YNNKEL (reference sequence). The ends were cut back, 0 bases at V and 1 base at J, with 9 bases in the middle. The CDR3 loop is CASSQESQANTEAFF. In DNA, the CDR3 is TGTGCCAGCAGCCAAGAATCTCAGGCGAACACTGAAGCTTTCTTT.

This clonotype was seen a handful of times. V is TRBV20-1 and J is TRBJ2-3; 11 nucleotides agree with TRBD2. The V gene's germline CDR1 is DFQATT and CDR2 SNEGSKA (reference sequence). The CDR3 has 15 residues. The V segment lost 3 bases and the J segment 4 bases; nucleotides outside the gene matches: 6. CDR3: CSARKGTSGPDTQYF. DNA for the CDR3: TGCAGTGCTAGGAAGGGGACTAGCGGCCCAGATACGCAGTATTTT.

The chain recombines TRBV20-1 with TRBJ1-1; D gene unclear. The CDR3 extends over 15 amino acids. The ends were cut back, 1 base at V and 0 bases at J, with 12 bases in the middle. The V gene's germline CDR1 is DFQATT and CDR2 SNEGSKA (reference sequence). The CDR3 here is CSARVGSTVNTEAFF. CDR3 DNA sequence: TGCAGTGCTAGAGTTGGGTCGACGGTGAACACTGAAGCTTTCTTT.

This clonotype was counted many times. The chain is built from TRBV9 and TRBJ2-5; the D gene is possibly TRBD2 (5 bases). Germline assignment: CDR1 SGDLS and CDR2 YYNGEE. Trimming took off 0 bases at V and 4 bases at J, with 7 bases between the two ends. The CDR3 has 13 amino acids. CDR3 in amino acids: CASSVDAGETQYF. CDR3 nucleotides: TGTGCCAGCAGCGTAGACGCGGGAGAGACCCAGTACTTC.

This clonotype came up a few times. The chain employs TRBV7-2 and TRBJ1-2, with D maybe TRBD1 (5 bases). The germline V gene has CDR1 SGHTA and CDR2 FQGNSA. CDR3 length: 20 amino acids. Trimming stripped 5 bases from V and 4 bases from J, with 32 bases between. The CDR3 region has the DNA TGTGCCAGCAGCCCTCTTGGGGGGTTCGCGGGAGCTGGGGTGGGCTATGGCTACACCTTC. As protein: CASSPLGGFAGAGVGYGYTF.